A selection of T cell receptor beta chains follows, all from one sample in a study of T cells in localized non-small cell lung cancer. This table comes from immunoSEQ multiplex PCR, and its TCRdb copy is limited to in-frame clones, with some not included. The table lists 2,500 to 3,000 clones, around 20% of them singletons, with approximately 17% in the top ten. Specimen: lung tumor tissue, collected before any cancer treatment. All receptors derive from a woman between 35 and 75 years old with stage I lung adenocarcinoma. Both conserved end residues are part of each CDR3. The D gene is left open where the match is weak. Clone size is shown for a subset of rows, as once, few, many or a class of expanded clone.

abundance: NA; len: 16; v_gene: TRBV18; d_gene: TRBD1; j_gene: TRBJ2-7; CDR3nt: TGTGCCAGCTCTTCATCCTCCGGGACAGATCCCTACGAGCAGTACTTC; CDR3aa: CASSSSSGTDPYEQYF
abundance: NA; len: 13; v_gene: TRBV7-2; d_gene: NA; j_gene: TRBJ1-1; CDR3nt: TGTGCCAGCAGTTCTACAGGGTGGACTGAAGCTTTCTTT; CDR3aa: CASSSTGWTEAFF
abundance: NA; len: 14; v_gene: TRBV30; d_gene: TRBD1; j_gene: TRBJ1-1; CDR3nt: TGTGCCTGGAGTACGGGGACAGAGAGTACTGAAGCTTTCTTT; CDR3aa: CAWSTGTESTEAFF
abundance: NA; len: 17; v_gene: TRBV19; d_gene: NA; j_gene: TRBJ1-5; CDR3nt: TGTGCCAGTAGTATAGGGGGGGCGGGAGATAGCAATCAGCCCCAGCATTTT; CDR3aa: CASSIGGAGDSNQPQHF
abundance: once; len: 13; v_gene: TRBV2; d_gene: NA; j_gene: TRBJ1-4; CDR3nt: TGTGCCAGCAGCTGGTCGGGGGTTGAAAAACTGTTTTTT; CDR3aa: CASSWSGVEKLFF
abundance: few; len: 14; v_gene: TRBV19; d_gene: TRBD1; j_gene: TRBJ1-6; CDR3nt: TGTGCCAGTAGTACGGGACAGGGGGTGTCACCCCTCCACTTT; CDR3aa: CASSTGQGVSPLHF
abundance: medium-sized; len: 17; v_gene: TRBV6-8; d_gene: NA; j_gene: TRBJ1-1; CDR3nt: TGTGCCAGCAGTTACTCGTTGTTGGGGGGTCTGAACACTGAAGCTTTCTTT; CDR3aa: CASSYSLLGGLNTEAFF
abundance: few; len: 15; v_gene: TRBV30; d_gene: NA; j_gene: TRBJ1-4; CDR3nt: TGTGCCTGGAGTCTGGGCGTTGCAACTAATGAAAAACTGTTTTTT; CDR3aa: CAWSLGVATNEKLFF
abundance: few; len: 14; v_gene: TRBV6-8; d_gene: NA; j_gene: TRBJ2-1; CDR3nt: TGTGCCAGCATTGGGGCAGGGAGATTAACTTGGCAGTTCTTC; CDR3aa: CASIGAGRLTWQFF
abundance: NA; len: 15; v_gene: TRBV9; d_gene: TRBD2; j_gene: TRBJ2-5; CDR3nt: TGTGCCAGCAGCGTAGGTGCTAGCGGGGTTGCGACCCAGTACTTC; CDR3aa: CASSVGASGVATQYF
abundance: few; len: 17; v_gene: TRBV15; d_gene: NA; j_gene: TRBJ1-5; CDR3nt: TGTGCCACCAGCGCCCTCGGCGGCAGGGTGAGCAATCAGCCCCAGCATTTT; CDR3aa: CATSALGGRVSNQPQHF
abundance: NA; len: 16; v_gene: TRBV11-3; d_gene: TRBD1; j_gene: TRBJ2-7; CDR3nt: TGTGCCAGCAGCTTAGGGGCCGGGACAGGACTCTACGAGCAGTACTTC; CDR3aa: CASSLGAGTGLYEQYF
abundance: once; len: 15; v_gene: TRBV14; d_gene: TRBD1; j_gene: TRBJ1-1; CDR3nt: TGTGCCAGCAGCCAGGTGACAGGGTGGAACACTGAAGCTTTCTTT; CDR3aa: CASSQVTGWNTEAFF
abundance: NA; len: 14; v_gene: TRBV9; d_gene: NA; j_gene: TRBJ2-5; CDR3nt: TGTGCCAGCAGCGTAGAGGGTTTAGGGGAGACCCAGTACTTC; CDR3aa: CASSVEGLGETQYF
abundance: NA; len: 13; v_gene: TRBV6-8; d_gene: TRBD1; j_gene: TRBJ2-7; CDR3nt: TGTGCCAGCAGCCGGGACAGCTACTACGAGCAGTACTTC; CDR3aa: CASSRDSYYEQYF
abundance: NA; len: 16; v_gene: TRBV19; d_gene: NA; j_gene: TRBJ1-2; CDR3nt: TGTGCCAGTAGCACCAGGAACGCGGGAGGTAACTATGGCTACACCTTC; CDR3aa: CASSTRNAGGNYGYTF
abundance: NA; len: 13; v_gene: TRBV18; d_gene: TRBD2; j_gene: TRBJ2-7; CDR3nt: TGTGCCAGCCTCAGTCAAGCGGGGAACGAGCAGTACTTC; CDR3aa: CASLSQAGNEQYF
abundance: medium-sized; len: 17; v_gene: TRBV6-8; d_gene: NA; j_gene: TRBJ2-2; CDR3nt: TGTGCCAGCAGTCCCACTCGGGGGAGATTGGGGTACGGGGAGCTGTTTTTT; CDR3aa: CASSPTRGRLGYGELFF
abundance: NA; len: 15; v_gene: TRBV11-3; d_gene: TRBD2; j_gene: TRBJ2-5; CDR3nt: TGTGCCAGCAGCTCCTGGACTAGCGGAGGGGAGACCCAGTACTTC; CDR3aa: CASSSWTSGGETQYF
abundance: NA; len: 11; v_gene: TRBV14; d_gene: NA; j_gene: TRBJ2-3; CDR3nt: TGTGCCAGCAGCCAAGCCGATACGCAGTATTTT; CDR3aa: CASSQADTQYF
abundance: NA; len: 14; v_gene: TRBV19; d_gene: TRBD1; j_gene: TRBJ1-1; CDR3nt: TGTGCCAGTAGTTTAACAGGGGGACTCACTGAAGCTTTCTTT; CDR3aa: CASSLTGGLTEAFF
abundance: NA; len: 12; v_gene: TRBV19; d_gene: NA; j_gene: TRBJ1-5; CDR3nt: TGTGCCAGTAGTATCCCCAATCAGCCCCAGCATTTT; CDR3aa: CASSIPNQPQHF
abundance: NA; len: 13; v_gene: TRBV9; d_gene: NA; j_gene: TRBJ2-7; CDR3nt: TGTGCCAGCAGCCCCGGGACACACTACGAGCAGTACTTC; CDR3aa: CASSPGTHYEQYF
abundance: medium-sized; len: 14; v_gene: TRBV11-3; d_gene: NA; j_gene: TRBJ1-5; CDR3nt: TGTGCCAGCAGCTTAGATAATAGCAATCAGCCCCAGCATTTT; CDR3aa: CASSLDNSNQPQHF
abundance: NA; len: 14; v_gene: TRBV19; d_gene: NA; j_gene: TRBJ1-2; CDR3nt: TGTGCCAGTAGTATTGGGGTCCAGACCTATGGCTACACCTTC; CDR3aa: CASSIGVQTYGYTF
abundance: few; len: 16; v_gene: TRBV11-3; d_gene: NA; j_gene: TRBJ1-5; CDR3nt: TGTGCCAGCAGCCCGCATTTCTGGGGGGGACGTCAGCCCCAGCATTTT; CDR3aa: CASSPHFWGGRQPQHF